The text below deals with one T cell receptor beta chain. What this receptor recognizes is not known. The input lacks base qualities; no much larger clone sits a single base away. The data originate from a study of blood T cell repertoires in COVID-19 (dated by TCRdb to 2018 to 2021). As for the study more broadly: The collaborator samples originated in the United States, Italy and Spain and spanned the acute and convalescent phases of COVID-19. The prospective study material was composed of cDNA or gDNA derived from T cells, B-cell-depleted T cells, or PBMCs. Subjects who had been exposed to COVID-19, were actively infected with it, or had recovered from it provided the deeply sampled blood TCRbeta repertoires that made up the dataset. The repertoires were released in a freely available public database intended as a resource for research on the immune response to SARS-CoV-2. The samples were drawn from the first 160 participants of the ongoing ImmuneRACE study and from 950 to 1,500 subjects provided by 6 global collaborators. A de-identified subject ID, COVID-19 status, age in years and sex were almost always included in the sample metadata. HLA class I and class II types, where available, came from metadata supplied by the sample provider rather than from assay-based typing.

From cysteine to phenylalanine, the CDR3 is 16 amino acids long. Kept here is only the CDR3 DNA, which spans 48 bases and is read in frame from base 1. The germline V gene supplies CDR1 SGHVS and CDR2 FQNEAQ. V was cut back by 4 bases and J by 0 bases, leaving a gap of 13 bases between them. In Seattle, one collaborating source enrolled patients while the infection was active and tracked those patients longitudinally over the course of disease. Whole blood was collected in K2EDTA tubes by collaborating institutions according to the institutions' own protocols. For TCRbeta analysis, collaborator samples were shipped as frozen whole blood, as isolated PBMCs, or as DNA extracted from either sample type. General study outcomes and caveats: Clinical and demographic metadata were provided uncurated, with the amount varying by source and participant.

TCRbeta CDR3 regions were amplified from genomic DNA using the immunoSEQ Assay, a bias-controlled multiplex PCR. The original pipeline was this. Within the assay, amplification of reference gene primers was used to estimate how many nucleated cells each sample contained. To quantify the absolute abundance of each unique TCRbeta CDR3 rearrangement, sequence reads were collapsed and filtered. Productive Simpson clonality was computed per sample as the square root of Simpson's diversity index over productive rearrangements. TCRdb took this table from immuneACCESS and kept in-frame rearrangements with V and J called. Such tables lack part of the clones; where checked against another copy, unresolved V genes explain under half of the gap, and the rest is unexplained. For V, J and clone size, that table is used; D and trimming come from the DNA. This sample holds 70,000 to 90,000 clones; roughly 85% were observed only once. The ten most abundant clones make up roughly 9.1% of the sample.

This receptor chain uses TRBV7-8 and TRBJ2-1; the D gene cannot be resolved reliably. What was sequenced was peripheral blood. The TCR originated in a man aged 50-60 years with COVID-19, enrolled during active disease. The nucleotide sequence reads as follows: TGTGCCAGCAGCTCATATCCCAGAAGCTCCTACAATGAGCAGTTCTTC. Translated, this gives CASSSYPRSSYNEQFF.